The 27 T cell receptor beta chains below were found in one sample sequenced in a study of T cell changes during pregnancy in multiple sclerosis. Sequencing used immunoSEQ multiplex PCR; TCRdb keeps in-frame clones, though not all of them. This sample has around 50,000 clones, with roughly nine tenths found just once. The sequences come from CD4+ T cells from peripheral blood mononuclear cells, collected in the second trimester of pregnancy. The receptors were sampled from a female donor with multiple sclerosis, enrolled in a pregnancy study.

The gene calls are TRBV4-2 and TRBJ2-7, with D possibly TRBD2 on 6 matching bases. Trimming took off 0 bases at V and 2 bases at J, with 26 bases between the two ends. The V gene's germline CDR1 is LGHNA and CDR2 YNFKEQ. The CDR3 has 20 amino acids. The CDR3: CASSQDAAGWSAEGPYEQYF. The CDR3 nucleotides read TGTGCCAGCAGCCAAGATGCTGCGGGATGGAGTGCAGAGGGGCCCTACGAGCAGTACTTC.

The chain uses TRBV5-4 and TRBJ2-3; 7 positions match TRBD2. CDR3 length equals 15 residues. With V trimmed by 0 bases and J by 2 bases, 3 bases remained unmatched. CDR1 and CDR2 from the germline V gene are SGHNT and YYREEE (reference sequence). The CDR3 region has the DNA TGTGCCAGCAGCTTGGGGGCGGGGGACACAGATACGCAGTATTTT. As protein: CASSLGAGDTDTQYF.

This clone was counted once. The chain recombines TRBV7-9 with TRBJ2-7; 10 bases fit TRBD1. This CDR3 spans 13 amino acids. Trimming cost V 4 bases and J 6 bases; bases outside gene matches: 3. Per germline, CDR1 SEHNR and CDR2 FQNEAQ (reference sequence). CDR3 sequence (DNA): TGTGCCAGCAGCTCCGGGACAGGGGTCGAGCAGTACTTC. The encoded protein is CASSSGTGVEQYF.

V and J are TRBV7-9 and TRBJ2-3; 9 nucleotides match TRBD2. Germline V gene lookup returns CDR1 SEHNR and CDR2 FQNEAQ (reference sequence). CDR3 size: 16 residues. Trimming removed 5 bases from V and 4 bases from J; junction bases left unmatched: 10. This chain's CDR3 is CASSTVGGGGADTQYF. In DNA form, the CDR3 reads TGTGCCAGCAGCACCGTGGGCGGGGGGGGCGCAGATACGCAGTATTTT.

The V call is TRBV5-5, the J call TRBJ2-4; 12 nucleotides agree with TRBD2. J was trimmed by 10 bases and V by 1 base; bases with no gene match: 6. The CDR3 has 15 amino acids. Germline V lookup: CDR1 SGHKS, CDR2 YYEKEE (reference sequence). The CDR3: CASSLNTGLAGIQYF. Written as DNA, the CDR3 is TGTGCCAGCAGCTTGAACACGGGACTAGCGGGTATTCAGTACTTC.

The chain carries TRBV19 and TRBJ2-7, with 7 nucleotides matching TRBD2. In germline, CDR1 is LNHDA, CDR2 SQIVND (reference sequence). J was trimmed by 6 bases and V by 2 bases; bases with no gene match: 4. The CDR3 covers 13 residues. This chain's CDR3 is CASSIKREGEQYF. In nucleotides, the CDR3 is TGTGCCAGTAGTATAAAGAGGGAGGGCGAGCAGTACTTC.

The chain has TRBV7-8 and TRBJ2-4; D unclear. The CDR3 is made up of 17 amino acids. The germline CDR1 and CDR2 sequences are SGHVS and FQNEAQ. The V gene lost 0 bases and the J gene lost 3 bases, with 15 bases spanning the gap. The CDR3 DNA follows: TGTGCCAGCAGCTTAGCGCGGTTCGGGTTGGACAAAAACATTCAGTACTTC. It specifies CASSLARFGLDKNIQYF.

J is TRBJ1-1 and V is TRBV7-9; D is undetermined. Germline loops: CDR1 SEHNR, CDR2 FQNEAQ (reference sequence). Trimming took off 4 bases at V and 1 base at J, with 7 bases between the two ends. The CDR3 covers 13 residues. CDR3 in amino acids: CASSYEANTEAFF. CDR3 coding DNA: TGTGCCAGCAGCTATGAGGCGAACACTGAAGCTTTCTTT.

The V gene is TRBV6-5, the J gene TRBJ1-3; D remains ambiguous. CDR1 is MNHEY and CDR2 is SVGAGI in the germline V gene. Trimming pared 9 bases from V and 0 bases from J, leaving 12 bases between. This CDR3 is 14 amino acids long. The CDR3 region is CASRRGSSGNTIYF. CDR3 coding DNA: TGTGCCAGTCGTCGTGGGAGCTCTGGAAACACCATATATTTT.

The V and J genes are TRBV7-9 and TRBJ1-2, with TRBD1 identical over 10 bases. CDR3 size: 16 residues. Germline CDR1 reads SEHNR; CDR2 reads FQNEAQ (reference sequence). Trimming at V came to 5 bases and at J to 8 bases, leaving 14 bases not matched to a gene. The CDR3 region has the DNA TGTGCCAGCAGCCCAGTGGGGGGACAGGGGTACGGAGGCTACACCTTC. Amino acids: CASSPVGGQGYGGYTF.

The V gene is TRBV15, the J gene TRBJ2-7; maybe TRBD1 (5 bases). The CDR3 has 15 amino acids. V lost 0 bases to trimming and J lost 2 bases, with 11 bases between them. Germline V CDR1 and CDR2: LNHNV, YYDKDF (reference sequence). CDR3 bases: TGTGCCACCAGCAGAGATCCAGGGCCTACCTACGAGCAGTACTTC. Amino acids: CATSRDPGPTYEQYF.

The chain employs TRBV29-1 and TRBJ2-1, with 8 positions matching TRBD1. Germline assignment: CDR1 SQVTM and CDR2 ANQGSEA. V trimming: 4 bases; J trimming: 15 bases; junction bases outside the gene matches: 14. The CDR3 runs 13 residues. In DNA form, the CDR3 reads TGCAGCGTTGCCCCCTACACAGGGGGAAGCTGGTTCTTC. This sequence encodes CSVAPYTGGSWFF.

A note on this clone: Germline and junction disagree at one end, which may indicate a read error. Other nucleotide sequences from this sample produce the same CDR3. The chain combines TRBV7-9 with TRBJ1-4; no clear D. CDR1 and CDR2 from the germline V gene are SEHNR and FQNEAQ (reference sequence). The CDR3 is made up of 14 amino acids. The CDR3 loop is CASSLSSTNEKLFF. CDR3 coding DNA: TGTGCCAGCAGCTTAAGTAGTACTAACGAAAAACTGTTTTTT.

The rearrangement links TRBV5-4 to TRBJ2-5, with D perhaps TRBD1 (6 bases). There are 14 residues in the CDR3. CDR1 is SGHNT, CDR2 YYREEE, per germline (reference sequence). The germline V and J ends were trimmed by 0 bases and 5 bases, with 11 bases remaining between them. CDR3 loop: CASSLAGAGETQYF. Here the CDR3 DNA reads TGTGCCAGCAGCTTGGCAGGGGCCGGGGAGACCCAGTACTTC.

This clone came up once. V gene TRBV11-2 combines with J gene TRBJ2-3; 11 bases line up with TRBD1. CDR3 length equals 14 residues. Trimming removed 7 bases from V and 5 bases from J; junction bases left unmatched: 5. Germline values: CDR1 SGHAT, CDR2 FQNNGV. Written as DNA, the CDR3 is TGTGCCAGCACGAGGACAGGGGGCCAAGATACGCAGTATTTT. This sequence encodes CASTRTGGQDTQYF.

The chain carries TRBV28 and TRBJ2-7; maybe TRBD2 (6 bases). This CDR3 has 10 residues. V gave up 11 bases and J gave up 5 bases, with 10 bases separating them. The germline CDR1 and CDR2 sequences are MDHEN and SYDVKM. The CDR3, as DNA: TGTGCCGCGGGGCGAGACGAGCAGTACTTC. Translated: CAAGRDEQYF.

This chain uses TRBV27 with TRBJ1-2; 7 positions match TRBD1. This CDR3 is 14 amino acids long. CDR1 is MNHEY, CDR2 SMNVEV, per germline (reference sequence). V lost 6 bases to trimming and J lost 8 bases; unmatched junction nucleotides: 12. The CDR3 DNA reads TGTGCCAGCAGGTCGACAGGGCCCGCGGGGGGCTACACCTTC. The encoded protein is CASRSTGPAGGYTF.

The chain is built from TRBV5-4 and TRBJ1-2, with TRBD1 matching 11 bases. Trimming took 4 bases from V and 2 from J; bases not matched to a gene: 4. The CDR3 extends over 15 amino acids. Germline V lookup: CDR1 SGHNT, CDR2 YYREEE (reference sequence). The CDR3 nucleotides read TGTGCCAGCAGCGCCGGGGACAGGGGGAACTATGGCTACACCTTC. Translating it yields CASSAGDRGNYGYTF. Looking up the rest from reference TRBV5-4 and TRBJ1-2 gives the full variable domain: ETGVTQSPTHLIKTRGQQVTLRCSSQSGHNTVSWYQQALGQGPQFIFQYYREEENGRGNFPPRFSGLQFPNYSSELNVNALELDDSALYLCASSAGDRGNYGYTFGSGTRLTVV.

The chain has TRBV5-4 and TRBJ2-3, with D hard to call. The germline V and J ends were trimmed by 2 bases and 5 bases, with 9 bases remaining between them. The CDR3 totals 13 residues. Germline-derived CDR1 and CDR2 are SGHNT and YYREEE (reference sequence). CDR3 nucleotides: TGTGCCAGCAGCTTCACACTACAAGATACGCAGTATTTT. It translates to CASSFTLQDTQYF.

The chain links TRBV5-5 to TRBJ2-7; D perhaps matches TRBD2 (5 bases). Germline-derived CDR1 and CDR2 are SGHKS and YYEKEE (reference sequence). The CDR3 loop spans 14 amino acids. V was trimmed by 1 base and J by 5 bases, leaving 13 bases between them. In DNA form, the CDR3 reads TGTGCCAGCAGCTTGCCCCTAGCTATCCACGAGCAGTACTTC. It encodes CASSLPLAIHEQYF.

In its sample, this clone was seen once. Written as DNA, the CDR3 is TGTGCCTGGAGTGTAAGGGCGACAGGGGGCACCTACGAGCAGTACTTC. Protein: CAWSVRATGGTYEQYF. This chain links TRBV30 with TRBJ2-7, with 10 nucleotides matching TRBD1. V gave up 0 bases and J gave up 2 bases; unmatched junction bases: 7. This CDR3 is built from 16 residues. The germline V gene encodes CDR1 GTSNPN and CDR2 SVGIG (reference sequence).

The chain recombines TRBV7-8 with TRBJ2-7, with 9 nucleotides matching TRBD2. The CDR3 length is 17 residues. Germline values: CDR1 SGHVS, CDR2 FQNEAQ. J gave up 4 bases and V 1 base, and 11 bases lay outside the gene matches. The CDR3 DNA follows: TGTGCCAGCAGCTTAGTTGGAGAAGCGGGGGGCCTTTACGAGCAGTACTTC. It yields the protein CASSLVGEAGGLYEQYF.

J is TRBJ1-5 and V is TRBV28, with 7 bases identical to TRBD1. This CDR3 is 16 amino acids long. With 3 bases clipped from V and 0 bases from J, the junction kept 5 bases outside the gene matches. Germline V gives CDR1 MDHEN, CDR2 SYDVKM. The CDR3 DNA follows: TGTGCCAGCAGTTTCTTGACAGGGACTAGCAATCAGCCCCAGCATTTT. Protein: CASSFLTGTSNQPQHF.

The chain couples TRBV28 to TRBJ2-1, with D uncertain. The V gene's germline CDR1 is MDHEN and CDR2 SYDVKM. This CDR3 is built from 13 residues. Trimming stripped 2 bases from V and 6 bases from J, with 8 bases between. The chain's CDR3 is CASSLETVNEQFF. The CDR3 bases are TGTGCCAGCAGTTTAGAAACAGTCAATGAGCAGTTCTTC.

V is TRBV9 and J is TRBJ2-1; 8 bases line up with TRBD2. This CDR3 region has 16 residues. Trimming cost V 3 bases and J 2 bases; bases outside gene matches: 7. Germline V gene sequence: CDR1 SGDLS, CDR2 YYNGEE. CDR3 protein: CASSGRLSGAYNEQFF. CDR3 in DNA: TGTGCCAGCAGCGGTCGACTTAGCGGGGCCTACAATGAGCAGTTCTTC. Supplemented by reference TRBV9 and TRBJ2-1, the full variable domain reads DSGVTQTPKHLITATGQRVTLRCSPRSGDLSVYWYQQSLDQGLQFLIQYYNGEERAKGNILERFSAQQFPDLHSELNLSSLELGDSALYFCASSGRLSGAYNEQFFGPGTRLTVL.

CDR3 nucleotides: TGTGCCAGCAGCCAAGCGGGGGGAGCCTACGAGCAGTACTTC. As protein: CASSQAGGAYEQYF. V usage is TRBV4-2 and J usage is TRBJ2-7, with 7 bases matching TRBD2. The CDR3 extends over 14 amino acids. V was clipped by 1 base and J by 2 bases; unmatched bases: 2. The V gene's germline CDR1 is LGHNA and CDR2 YNFKEQ.

This clone occurred once. This chain connects TRBV10-3 to TRBJ1-5, with D perhaps matching TRBD1 (5 bases). Germline V gives CDR1 ENHRY, CDR2 SYGVKD. The germline V and J ends were trimmed by 0 bases and 1 base, with 10 bases remaining between them. This CDR3 region has 16 residues. In DNA form, the CDR3 reads TGTGCCATCAGTGAGTCAGCCGGGGGGAGCAATCAGCCCCAGCATTTT. Protein: CAISESAGGSNQPQHF.